This T cell receptor (beta chain) was obtained from a study of cytomegalovirus exposure and HLA in healthy donors. On the study more broadly: About 200 million T cells yielded about 120 million unique TCR beta sequences, as an earlier analysis found. Whole-study results and caveats: Later, an analysis showed that TCR beta chains associated with HLA were more clonally expanded than others that were equally common. Most TCR beta V segments were productive about 87% or about 30% of the time in an earlier analysis.

The CDR3 spans 14 residues. V was trimmed by 3 bases and J by 7 bases, leaving 11 bases between them. Germline values: CDR1 SGHRS, CDR2 YFSETQ. As regards this clone: The target antigen is unknown.

The PCR employed 60 Vbeta primers together with 13 Jbeta primers. As originally analysed: Counted up in a later analysis, unique TCR beta chains came to about 80 million, with about 9.9 million shared. TCRdb keeps only in-frame clones here, not all; method: immunoSEQ multiplex PCR. V and J calls and clone size are copied from that table; D and trimming were computed from the DNA. The repertoire holds about 190,000 clones, with 85% as singletons. The sequence was collected from a boy aged 2-9 years in good health and CMV-seronegative. Sequencing input: PBMCs. V usage is TRBV5-1 and J usage is TRBJ1-6, with a weak D call TRBD1 (6 bases). CDR3 protein: CASSSGHMNSPLHF. The CDR3, as DNA: TGCGCCAGCAGCTCGGGACATATGAATTCACCCCTCCACTTT.